This T cell receptor (beta chain) was profiled in a study of blood T cells in healthy people across ages. Findings and caveats of the study: Any changes in expanded clonotypes were possibly confounded, as donor CMV status remained unknown.

Turning to this clonotype: The antigen is not known.

The authors drew about 9.5 milliliters of peripheral blood from each donor. For the second PCR, which ran for about 7 to 11 cycles, a sample-barcoded 5' primer and a J-beta primer mix were used. No fewer than 3 million CDR3-containing paired-end reads came from each sample. TCRdb analysed the 5' RACE reads with MiXCR anew, one entry per CDR3 protein. The sample carries nearly 800,000 distinct CDR3 sequences, roughly 25% recorded once. From germline, CDR1 is ENHRY and CDR2 SYGVKD. The CDR3 runs 14 residues. These records were also assigned to another study, of T cells of mothers and their children. This second study says: Three healthy Caucasian mothers served as donors, and their six children did as well.

This chain links TRBV10-3 with TRBJ2-5, with 9 bases lining up with TRBD2. The DNA end is a closer match to TRBJ2-7, so the J assignment may be wrong. Material for sequencing was blood. The receptor was isolated from a boy aged 5-17 years in good health. In DNA, the CDR3 is TGTGCCATCAGTGAGAGACTAGCGGTGATCGAGCAGTACTTC. Translation gives CAISERLAVIEQYF.